Included here is one T cell receptor beta chain sequence, with context. The record originates from a study of blood T cell repertoires in COVID-19. Study context: Sites in the United States, Italy and Spain provided acute and convalescent COVID-19 samples. PBMCs, B-cell-depleted T cells, or T cells provided the cDNA or gDNA that made up the material.

The CDR3 runs to 13 residues. CDR1 is LGHNT, CDR2 FRNRAP, per germline. Between the trimmed V and J ends, which lost 7 bases and 2 bases, there was a span of 8 bases. Authors' methods: Amplification of reference gene primers was used by the study to estimate nucleated cell counts. Measured with immunoSEQ multiplex PCR; TCRdb has only the in-frame clones, and not every one. The V and J calls and the clone size are those of that table, but D and trimming were determined from the DNA. The sample has 130,000 to 150,000 clones, 75% to 85% seen once. The V call is TRBV12-5, the J call TRBJ2-2; D gene ambiguous. Sequencing input: peripheral blood. This TCR was recovered from a man aged 60 to 75 with active or convalescent COVID-19. The CDR3 sequence is CASAPPNTGELFF. Written as DNA, the CDR3 is TGTGCTAGTGCCCCCCCTAACACCGGGGAGCTGTTTTTT.